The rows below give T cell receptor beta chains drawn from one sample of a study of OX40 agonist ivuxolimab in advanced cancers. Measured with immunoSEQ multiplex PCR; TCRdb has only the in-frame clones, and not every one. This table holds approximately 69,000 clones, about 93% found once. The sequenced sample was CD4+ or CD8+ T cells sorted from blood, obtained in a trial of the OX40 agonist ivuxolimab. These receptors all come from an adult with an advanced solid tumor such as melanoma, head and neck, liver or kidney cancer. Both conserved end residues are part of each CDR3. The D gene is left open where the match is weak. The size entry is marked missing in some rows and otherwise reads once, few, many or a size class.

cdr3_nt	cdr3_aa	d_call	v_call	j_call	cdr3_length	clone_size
TGTGCCAGCAGCTTTGGCGGGACAGTCTATAATGAAAAACTGTTTTTT	CASSFGGTVYNEKLFF	TRBD1	TRBV11-2	TRBJ1-4	16	NA
TGTGCCAGCAGTTCACCGGGACAGGGGACAGATACGCAGTATTTT	CASSSPGQGTDTQYF	TRBD1	TRBV28	TRBJ2-3	15	once
TGTGCCAGCAGTCCATTCTCTGGGGCCAACGTCCTGACTTTC	CASSPFSGANVLTF	NA	TRBV27	TRBJ2-6	14	NA
TGTGCCAGTAGCCCCGGACAGGCACCCGTCTACGAGCAGTACTTC	CASSPGQAPVYEQYF	TRBD1	TRBV19	TRBJ2-7	15	once
TGCGCCAGCAGCCAAGATTCCCAAGGCGAGCAGTACTTC	CASSQDSQGEQYF	NA	TRBV4-3	TRBJ2-7	13	NA
TGCAGCGCTCTCTCCCAGGGAAGTTACAATGAGCAGTTCTTC	CSALSQGSYNEQFF	NA	TRBV29-1	TRBJ2-1	14	NA
TGTGCCAGCAGCGCCACGAGTGGGTCTGGAAACACCATATATTTT	CASSATSGSGNTIYF	NA	TRBV9	TRBJ1-3	15	NA
TGTGCCAGTAGTATTGCCGTGAACACTGAAGCTTTCTTT	CASSIAVNTEAFF	NA	TRBV19	TRBJ1-1	13	NA
TGTGCCAGCAGCTTCCTCAGGGAAGGCGAGCAGTACTTC	CASSFLREGEQYF	NA	TRBV7-8	TRBJ2-7	13	NA
TGTGCCAGCAGCGGCCACAGGGCCGGGGAGCTGTTTTTT	CASSGHRAGELFF	NA	TRBV9	TRBJ2-2	13	once
TGCGCCAGCAGTGAGGGCCGGATCTCCTACGAGCAGTACTTC	CASSEGRISYEQYF	NA	TRBV10-2	TRBJ2-7	14	NA
TGTGCCAGCAGTTATTTGGCAGGCCCTAATGAAAAACTGTTTTTT	CASSYLAGPNEKLFF	NA	TRBV6-6	TRBJ1-4	15	NA
TGTGCCAGCAGTTTATGGGTAGGGGGGAGCACTGAAGCTTTCTTT	CASSLWVGGSTEAFF	NA	TRBV28	TRBJ1-1	15	NA
TGTGCCAGCAGCGGAACAGGACCTTATGGCTACACCTTC	CASSGTGPYGYTF	NA	TRBV7-9	TRBJ1-2	13	NA
TGTGCCAGCAGCACCGGGGGCCAGCCCCAGCATTTT	CASSTGGQPQHF	NA	TRBV7-9	TRBJ1-5	12	once
TGTGCCAGCAGTTACGGAATGGTGGGCACTGAAGCTTTCTTT	CASSYGMVGTEAFF	NA	TRBV6-5	TRBJ1-1	14	NA
TGCGCCAGCAGCCAAGATAAAAGGGGTAAGGGGGAAGCTAACTATGGCTACACCTTC	CASSQDKRGKGEANYGYTF	NA	TRBV4-1	TRBJ1-2	19	NA
TGCGCCAGCAGCCAAGGCCGGGACAGGGCCTATGAGCAGTTCTTC	CASSQGRDRAYEQFF	TRBD1	TRBV4-3	TRBJ2-1	15	NA
TGTGCCAGCAGCTTAAATGGTGGGGGGGAGCAGTACTTC	CASSLNGGGEQYF	NA	TRBV7-6	TRBJ2-7	13	NA
TGTGCCAGTAGGGGACCGGGACAGGCCTACGAGCAGTACTTC	CASRGPGQAYEQYF	TRBD1	TRBV19	TRBJ2-7	14	NA
TGTGCCAGCAGCTCCGCCTCGGGGACCCAGTACTTC	CASSSASGTQYF	NA	TRBV9	TRBJ2-5	12	NA
TGTGCCAGCAGCCCGGGTCCAGATACGCAGTATTTT	CASSPGPDTQYF	NA	TRBV13	TRBJ2-3	12	NA
TGTGCCAGCAGTCCAAAATCCGGGGCGGCAGGAAACACCATATATTTT	CASSPKSGAAGNTIYF	NA	TRBV27	TRBJ1-3	16	NA
TGTGCCAGTAGCCCCCCCGGGACAGAATATTATCAGCCCCAGCATTTT	CASSPPGTEYYQPQHF	TRBD1	TRBV19	TRBJ1-5	16	NA
TGCGCCAGCAGCCCTAGCGGGGGGAACTACAATGAGCAGTTCTTC	CASSPSGGNYNEQFF	TRBD2	TRBV4-3	TRBJ2-1	15	many
TGTGCCAGCAGGGGGGGGCGCTCCTACGAGCAGTACTTC	CASRGGRSYEQYF	NA	TRBV2	TRBJ2-7	13	NA
TGTGCCAGCAGTGGACAGGGGGCCGCCTACAATGAGCAGTTCTTC	CASSGQGAAYNEQFF	TRBD1	TRBV6-5	TRBJ2-1	15	NA
TGTGCCAGCAGCACCTACTCCTACGAGCAGTACTTC	CASSTYSYEQYF	NA	TRBV7-9	TRBJ2-7	12	NA
TGCGCCAGCAGCCAAGAGGGAGGGGCTGGAAACACCATATATTTT	CASSQEGGAGNTIYF	NA	TRBV4-3	TRBJ1-3	15	NA
TGCGCCAGCAGCTTGGGGGGAGCTATTGTGCTTTACAATGAGCAGTTCTTC	CASSLGGAIVLYNEQFF	NA	TRBV5-1	TRBJ2-1	17	once
TGTGCCAGCAGCTTATCGGGGGGAGAGAATCAGCCCCAGCATTTT	CASSLSGGENQPQHF	NA	TRBV7-2	TRBJ1-5	15	NA
TGTGCCAGCAGTGACGTGGCTAGCGGGAGTTATGAGCAGTTCTTC	CASSDVASGSYEQFF	TRBD2	TRBV6-4	TRBJ2-1	15	NA
TGTGCCAGCAGTTTATGGGCAGGGGGCGTTCCCGAAACTTCTGGGGCCAACGTCCTGACTTTC	CASSLWAGGVPETSGANVLTF	TRBD1	TRBV27	TRBJ2-6	21	NA
TGCAGCGTCCCGGGACAGGGGACGAACACCGGGGAGCTGTTTTTT	CSVPGQGTNTGELFF	TRBD1	TRBV29-1	TRBJ2-2	15	NA
TGTGCCAGCAGCCAAAACACAGGGGGTCAGGATGAGCAGTTCTTC	CASSQNTGGQDEQFF	TRBD1	TRBV7-6	TRBJ2-1	15	NA
TGTGCCAGCAGTTACAGGGAAGGCAATCAGCCCCAGCATTTT	CASSYREGNQPQHF	NA	TRBV6-5	TRBJ1-5	14	NA
TGTGCCAGCAGTTACAGGGTCCTTGAAGCTTTCTTT	CASSYRVLEAFF	NA	TRBV6-6	TRBJ1-1	12	NA
TGTGCCAGTAGTATAGAATTTTGGGGGCTTAGCACAGATACGCAGTATTTT	CASSIEFWGLSTDTQYF	NA	TRBV19	TRBJ2-3	17	NA
TGTGCCAGCAGCCTCCCCGGGGAGAACACTGAAGCTTTCTTT	CASSLPGENTEAFF	NA	TRBV4-2	TRBJ1-1	14	few
TGTGCCAGCAGCCCCTCTGGGAGATGGTACGAGCAGTACTTC	CASSPSGRWYEQYF	NA	TRBV11-3	TRBJ2-7	14	NA
TGTGCCACCCGACAGGGGGCGAAGACTGAAGCTTTCTTT	CATRQGAKTEAFF	TRBD1	TRBV27	TRBJ1-1	13	NA
TGTGCCAGCAGCCCGTCCTCTATCACGCGTGCGAACACCGGGGAGCTGTTTTTT	CASSPSSITRANTGELFF	NA	TRBV11-2	TRBJ2-2	18	NA
TGCGCCGGCAGCCAAGATGGGGGGCTCGATACGCAGTATTTT	CAGSQDGGLDTQYF	NA	TRBV4-3	TRBJ2-3	14	once
TGTGCCAGCAGCGTGGGGGGGTCTACTGAAGCTTTCTTT	CASSVGGSTEAFF	NA	TRBV9	TRBJ1-1	13	NA
TGTGCCAGTAGTAGCGGACTAGCGAGGTTACGGGAGACCCAGTACTTC	CASSSGLARLRETQYF	TRBD2	TRBV19	TRBJ2-5	16	NA